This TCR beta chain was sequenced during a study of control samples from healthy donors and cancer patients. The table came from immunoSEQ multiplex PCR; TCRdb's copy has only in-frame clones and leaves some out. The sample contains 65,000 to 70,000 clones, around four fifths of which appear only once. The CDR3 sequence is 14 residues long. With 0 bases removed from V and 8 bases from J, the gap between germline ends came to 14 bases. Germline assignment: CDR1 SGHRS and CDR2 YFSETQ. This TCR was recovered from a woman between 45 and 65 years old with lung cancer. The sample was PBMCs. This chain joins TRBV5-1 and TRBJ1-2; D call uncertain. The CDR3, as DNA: TGCGCCAGCAGCTTGGCCGGGCAGGTGATCGGCTACACCTTC. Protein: CASSLAGQVIGYTF.